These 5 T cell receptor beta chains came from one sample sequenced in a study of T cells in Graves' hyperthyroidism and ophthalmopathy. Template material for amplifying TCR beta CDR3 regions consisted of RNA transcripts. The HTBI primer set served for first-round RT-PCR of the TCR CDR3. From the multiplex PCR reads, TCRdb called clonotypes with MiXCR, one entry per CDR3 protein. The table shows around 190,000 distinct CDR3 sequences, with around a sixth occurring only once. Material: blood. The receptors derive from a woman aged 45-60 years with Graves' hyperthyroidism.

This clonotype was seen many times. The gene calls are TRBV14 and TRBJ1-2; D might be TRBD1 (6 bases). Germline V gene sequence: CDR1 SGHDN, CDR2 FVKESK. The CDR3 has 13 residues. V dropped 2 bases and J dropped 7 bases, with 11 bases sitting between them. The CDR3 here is CASSQSRGGGYTF. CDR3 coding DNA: TGTGCCAGCAGCCAAAGCAGGGGAGGTGGCTACACCTTC.

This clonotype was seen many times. CDR3 nucleotides: TGTGCCAGCAGTGAAGCAGGGTATAGCAATCAGCCCCAGCATTTT. It codes for CASSEAGYSNQPQHF. This rearrangement joins TRBV2 to TRBJ1-5; the D is unclear. Germline V gene data show CDR1 as SNHLY and CDR2 as FYNNEI. The V end lost 0 bases, the J end lost 0 bases, and 6 bases lay between the germline ends. This CDR3 is built from 15 residues.

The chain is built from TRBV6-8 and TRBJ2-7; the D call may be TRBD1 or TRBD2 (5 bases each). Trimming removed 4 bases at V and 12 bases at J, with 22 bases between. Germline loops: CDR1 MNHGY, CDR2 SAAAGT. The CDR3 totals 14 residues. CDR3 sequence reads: CASSLGDRGSPLYF. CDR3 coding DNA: TGTGCCAGCAGTTTGGGCGATCGGGGCAGCCCGCTGTACTTC.

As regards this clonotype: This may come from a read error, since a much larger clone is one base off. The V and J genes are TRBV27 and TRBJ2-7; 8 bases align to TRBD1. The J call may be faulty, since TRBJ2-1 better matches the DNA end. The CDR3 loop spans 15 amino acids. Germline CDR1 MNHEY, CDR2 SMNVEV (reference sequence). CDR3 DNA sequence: TGTGCCAGCAGTTCCCTCCGGGACAGGTCCTACGAGCAGTTCTTC. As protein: CASSSLRDRSYEQFF.

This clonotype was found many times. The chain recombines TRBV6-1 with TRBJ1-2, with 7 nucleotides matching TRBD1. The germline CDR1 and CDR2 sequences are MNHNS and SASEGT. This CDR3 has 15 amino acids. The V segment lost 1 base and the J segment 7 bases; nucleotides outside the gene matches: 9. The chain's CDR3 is CASSEGGTAAGGYTF. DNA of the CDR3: TGTGCCAGCAGTGAAGGGGGGACAGCCGCGGGTGGCTACACCTTC.